This TCR beta chain was documented in a study of blood T cell repertoires in COVID-19. Study as a whole: Whether acute or convalescent, the COVID-19 samples came from the United States, Italy and Spain. PBMCs, B-cell-depleted T cells, or T cells were the source of the cDNA or gDNA that made up the material.

In the authors' methods: Counts of nucleated cells, estimated from reference gene primer amplification, were obtained. This table comes from immunoSEQ multiplex PCR, and its TCRdb copy is limited to in-frame clones, with some not included. V and J calls and clone size are given by that table; D and trimming were obtained from the DNA. The table lists approximately 410,000 clones, 70% to 90% of them singletons, with roughly 1.4% in the top ten. The origin of this receptor is a woman aged 25 to 39 with active or convalescent COVID-19. The sample consisted of peripheral blood.

The CDR3: CASSPGLAVVHEQYF. Here the CDR3 DNA reads TGTGCCAGCAGTCCTGGACTAGCAGTGGTCCACGAGCAGTACTTC. The chain links TRBV6-5 to TRBJ2-7; 8 bases are shared with TRBD2. With 5 bases clipped from V and 5 bases from J, the junction kept 11 bases outside the gene matches. CDR1 is MNHEY, CDR2 SVGAGI, per germline. CDR3 size: 15 residues.